The 32 T cell receptor beta chains given below trace back to one sample, sequenced in a study of monozygotic twins with inflammatory bowel disease. TCRdb processed the 5' RACE reads again and assigns one entry to each CDR3 protein, with no DNA. Its clone listing holds about 160,000 distinct CDR3 sequences. Sequencing input: blood. Receptors originate from a human donor with ulcerative colitis or Crohn's disease, or a healthy co-twin of an affected twin (not recorded which).

The rearrangement joins TRBV20-1 to TRBJ1-3; no DNA is available, so the TRBD1 call from TCRdb remains unchecked. The CDR3 totals 11 residues. Germline V gene lookup returns CDR1 DFQATT and CDR2 SNEGSKA (reference sequence). CDR3 amino acids: CSGTGGNTIYF.

The V call is TRBV11-2, the J call TRBJ2-3; lacking DNA, the TRBD2 call made by TCRdb goes unchecked. The CDR3 totals 17 residues. CDR1 is SGHAT, CDR2 FQNNGV, per germline. The CDR3: CASSLRGGRAVTDTQYF. The full variable domain, in which reference TRBV11-2 and TRBJ2-3 provide the parts outside the CDR3, is EAGVAQSPRYKIIEKRQSVAFWCNPISGHATLYWYQQILGQGPKLLIQFQNNGVVDDSQLPKDRFSAERLKGVDSTLKIQPAKLEDSAVYLCASSLRGGRAVTDTQYFGPGTRLTVL.

The V gene is TRBV5-5, the J gene TRBJ1-2. Germline CDR1 is SGHKS and CDR2 is YYEKEE (reference sequence). The CDR3 is 14 residues long. The CDR3 protein is CASSQTITSYGYTF.

This chain joins TRBV7-2 and TRBJ2-5; TCRdb selects TRBD1, and the lack of DNA leaves this call unchecked. Germline CDR1 and CDR2: SGHTA and FQGNSA. This CDR3 spans 15 amino acids. CDR3 region: CASSSPRTGQETQYF.

This chain joins TRBV5-1 and TRBJ2-2. Looked up from germline, CDR1 is SGHRS and CDR2 is YFSETQ. This CDR3 region has 16 residues. CDR3 region: CASSLDRPENTGELFF.

The gene calls are TRBV12-3 or TRBV12-4 and TRBJ2-7; TCRdb's D call of TRBD1 is untestable without DNA. CDR3 length equals 14 residues. The CDR3 loop is CASTMGGEVVEQYF.

The V call is TRBV7-2, the J call TRBJ2-1; TCRdb gives TRBD1 as the D gene, but with no DNA this cannot be confirmed. Germline assignment: CDR1 SGHTA and CDR2 FQGNSA. The CDR3 consists of 16 residues. The chain's CDR3 is CASTLAGGSSYNEQFF.

J is TRBJ2-1 and V is TRBV11-1; TCRdb's D gene call, TRBD2, goes unchecked for lack of DNA. CDR1 is SGHAT and CDR2 is FQDESV in the germline V gene (reference sequence). This CDR3 has 17 residues. The CDR3 reads CASSSGLAGGSRNEQFF.

The J gene is TRBJ2-7, the V gene TRBV29-1; TCRdb's D call, TRBD1, is unchecked because there is no DNA. This CDR3 has 12 amino acids. Germline loops: CDR1 SQVTM, CDR2 ANQGSEA. CDR3: CSVGGFMREQYF.

The chain has TRBV13 and TRBJ1-1. The CDR3 has 13 residues. Germline CDR1 is PRHDT and CDR2 is FYEKMQ (reference sequence). CDR3 in amino acids: CASGAQVNTEAFF.

V gene TRBV30 combines with J gene TRBJ1-5; as DNA is missing, the TRBD1 call by TCRdb cannot be tested. The CDR3 covers 15 residues. The germline CDR1 and CDR2 sequences are GTSNPN and SVGIG (reference sequence). The chain's CDR3 is CAWSAGQGTDQPQHF.

The chain carries TRBV5-1 and TRBJ1-1; the TRBD1 assignment by TCRdb is unverifiable without DNA. Germline assignment: CDR1 SGHRS and CDR2 YFSETQ. The length of the CDR3 is 17 residues. This CDR3 is CASSTRTGGQLNTEAFF.

The rearrangement joins TRBV12-3 or TRBV12-4 to TRBJ1-5; TCRdb proposes TRBD1, but this gene call is untestable without DNA. This CDR3 spans 13 amino acids. The CDR3 loop is CASSPWGDQPQHF.

V is TRBV7-2 and J is TRBJ2-7; absent DNA, TCRdb's TRBD1 call cannot be checked. This CDR3 has 16 residues. The germline V gene encodes CDR1 SGHTA and CDR2 FQGNSA. The chain's CDR3 is CASSRGGGTVPYEQYF.

This sequence joins TRBV29-1 and TRBJ1-1; TCRdb designates TRBD1, a call that cannot be tested without DNA. Germline V CDR1 and CDR2: SQVTM, ANQGSEA. The length of the CDR3 is 11 residues. The CDR3 reads CSVEDRATAFF. Looking up the rest from reference TRBV29-1 and TRBJ1-1 gives the full variable domain: SAVISQKPSRDICQRGTSLTIQCQVDSQVTMMFWYRQQPGQSLTLIATANQGSEATYESGFVIDKFPISRPNLTFSTLTVSNMSPEDSSIYLCSVEDRATAFFGQGTRLTVV.

This chain connects TRBV5-6 to TRBJ2-1; TCRdb gives TRBD1 as the D gene, but with no DNA this cannot be confirmed. This CDR3 comprises 15 residues. Germline V gives CDR1 SGHDT, CDR2 YYEEEE. CDR3 sequence: CASSLLRGGHNEQFF.

The chain combines TRBV27 with TRBJ2-3; TCRdb's assignment of TRBD1 cannot be checked, as there is no DNA. The CDR3 spans 15 residues. Germline CDR1 is MNHEY and CDR2 is SMNVEV (reference sequence). The CDR3 here is CASSSRGGGTDTQYF.

The chain carries TRBV15 and TRBJ1-2; TCRdb selects TRBD1, and the lack of DNA leaves this call unchecked. The germline V gene has CDR1 LNHNV and CDR2 YYDKDF (reference sequence). The CDR3 contains 14 residues. The chain's CDR3 is CATRTPWGSDGYTF.

V usage is TRBV19 and J usage is TRBJ1-5. Germline V gene data show CDR1 as LNHDA and CDR2 as SQIVND (reference sequence). The length of the CDR3 is 16 residues. The CDR3 loop reads CASSYGEIEGNQPQHF.

The chain carries TRBV9 and TRBJ2-1. The CDR3 is 13 residues long. Germline V gives CDR1 SGDLS, CDR2 YYNGEE. This chain's CDR3 is CASSEAEYNEQFF. Combining the CDR3 with reference TRBV9 and TRBJ2-1 gives the whole variable domain DSGVTQTPKHLITATGQRVTLRCSPRSGDLSVYWYQQSLDQGLQFLIQYYNGEERAKGNILERFSAQQFPDLHSELNLSSLELGDSALYFCASSEAEYNEQFFGPGTRLTVL.

This rearrangement joins TRBV5-1 to TRBJ1-4. The CDR3 extends over 13 amino acids. Germline CDR1 reads SGHRS; CDR2 reads YFSETQ. CDR3 protein: CASSPIFGEKLFF.

The chain employs TRBV11-2 and TRBJ2-5; checking the TCRdb D call of TRBD1 is not possible without DNA. Germline CDR1 is SGHAT and CDR2 is FQNNGV. The CDR3 spans 13 residues. This chain's CDR3 is CASSTQDRPTQYF.

The chain uses TRBV9 and TRBJ2-7; TCRdb calls TRBD1, which cannot be checked without DNA. This CDR3 has 15 amino acids. CDR1 and CDR2 from the germline V gene are SGDLS and YYNGEE. CDR3 amino acids: CASSVRGGVSYEQYF.

The V and J genes are TRBV10-3 and TRBJ2-7; with no DNA, the TCRdb D assignment of TRBD1 cannot be verified. CDR1 ENHRY and CDR2 SYGVKD come from the germline V gene. The CDR3 is 16 amino acids. This CDR3 reads CAISESTWQGSHEQYF.

The gene calls are TRBV5-1 and TRBJ1-1. The CDR3 contains 15 residues. Per germline, CDR1 SGHRS and CDR2 YFSETQ. CDR3 sequence reads: CASSQYANLNTEAFF.

The V and J genes are TRBV20-1 and TRBJ2-5; TCRdb reports TRBD1, a call that lacks DNA to check it against. Germline values: CDR1 DFQATT, CDR2 SNEGSKA (reference sequence). The CDR3 runs to 12 residues. CDR3 region: CSAPQVGETQNF.

This chain links TRBV18 with TRBJ2-3; TCRdb outputs TRBD1, but without DNA this stays unchecked. The germline CDR1 and CDR2 sequences are KGHSH and LQKENI. This CDR3 has 17 amino acids. The CDR3 reads CASSPRVKGGGGDTQYF.

V and J are TRBV20-1 and TRBJ2-7. This CDR3 region has 12 residues. Germline V gene sequence: CDR1 DFQATT, CDR2 SNEGSKA (reference sequence). The CDR3 protein is CSARNVVGEQYF.

This chain links TRBV7-3 with TRBJ2-4; the TCRdb D gene call, TRBD1, has no DNA to confirm it. From germline, CDR1 is SGHTA and CDR2 FQGTGA. CDR3 length equals 16 residues. CDR3 in amino acids: CASSFDRGVGKNIQYF.

The J gene is TRBJ2-2, the V gene TRBV12-3 or TRBV12-4; lacking DNA, the TRBD1 call made by TCRdb goes unchecked. The CDR3 contains 21 residues. The chain's CDR3 is CASSLAVLGTGRPDNTGELFF.

The chain employs TRBV15 and TRBJ2-1; TCRdb outputs TRBD2, but without DNA this stays unchecked. Germline V gives CDR1 LNHNV, CDR2 YYDKDF (reference sequence). This CDR3 is 18 amino acids long. The CDR3 sequence: CATSRDFIAGDRNNEQFF.

J is TRBJ2-5 and V is TRBV5-1. The CDR3 spans 14 residues. The germline CDR1 and CDR2 sequences are SGHRS and YFSETQ. CDR3: CASSLEAVGETQYF.